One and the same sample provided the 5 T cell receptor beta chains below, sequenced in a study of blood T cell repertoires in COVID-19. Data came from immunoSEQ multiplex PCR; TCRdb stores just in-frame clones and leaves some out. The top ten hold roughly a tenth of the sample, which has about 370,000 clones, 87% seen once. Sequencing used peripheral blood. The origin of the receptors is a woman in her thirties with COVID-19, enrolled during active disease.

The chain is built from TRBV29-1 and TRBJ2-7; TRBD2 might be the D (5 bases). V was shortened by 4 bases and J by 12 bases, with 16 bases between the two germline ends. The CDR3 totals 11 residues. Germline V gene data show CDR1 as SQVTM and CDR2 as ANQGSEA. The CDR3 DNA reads TGCAGCGTTGTGCATAGAGGGTTCCCGTACTTC. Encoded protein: CSVVHRGFPYF.

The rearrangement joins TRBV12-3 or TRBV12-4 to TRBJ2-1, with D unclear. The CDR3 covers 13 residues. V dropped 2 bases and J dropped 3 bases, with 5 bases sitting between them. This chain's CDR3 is CASSLQIYNEQFF. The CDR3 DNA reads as TGTGCCAGCAGTTTACAAATCTACAATGAGCAGTTCTTC.

In DNA, the CDR3 is TGTGCCAGCAGCCAGCCGGACAGGGATGGATTGCCCCAGCATTTT. Amino acid sequence: CASSQPDRDGLPQHF. The chain employs TRBV16 and TRBJ1-5; TRBD1 aligns across 8 bases. The germline V gene encodes CDR1 KGHSY and CDR2 FQNENV. Trimming removed 3 bases from V and 9 bases from J; junction bases left unmatched: 10. The CDR3 is 15 residues long.

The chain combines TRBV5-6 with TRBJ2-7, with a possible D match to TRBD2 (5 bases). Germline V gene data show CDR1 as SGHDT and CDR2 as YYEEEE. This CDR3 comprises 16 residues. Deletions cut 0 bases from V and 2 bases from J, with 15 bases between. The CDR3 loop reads CASSLGLADETYEQYF. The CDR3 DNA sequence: TGTGCCAGCAGCTTGGGTCTAGCCGACGAAACCTACGAGCAGTACTTC.

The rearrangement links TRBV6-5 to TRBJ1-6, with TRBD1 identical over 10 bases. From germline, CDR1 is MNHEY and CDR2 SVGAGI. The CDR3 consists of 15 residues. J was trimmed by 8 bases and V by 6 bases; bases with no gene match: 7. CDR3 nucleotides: TGTGCCAGCAGAACCGAGGACAGGGGGGATTCACCCCTCCACTTT. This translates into CASRTEDRGDSPLHF.